These T cell receptor beta chains were read from a single sample in a study of T cells in Graves' hyperthyroidism and ophthalmopathy. TCRdb redid the calling of the multiplex PCR reads with MiXCR, one entry per CDR3 protein. The table lists 600,000 to 650,000 distinct CDR3 sequences, 15% to 20% of them singletons. Material: blood. These receptors all come from a woman aged 25 to 39 with Graves' hyperthyroidism. CDR3s leave out the opening cysteine and the closing phenylalanine or tryptophan. Each record gives: V gene, J gene, CDR3 protein.

V: TRBV5-1
J: TRBJ2-7
CDR3: ASSLFRAGQPGQY

V: TRBV5-1
J: TRBJ1-1
CDR3: ASSLGVTGGSEAF

V: TRBV28
J: TRBJ1-4
CDR3: ASSPPEGRSEKLF

V: TRBV7-3
J: TRBJ2-7
CDR3: ASSPGPGLRVEQY

V: TRBV30
J: TRBJ1-1
CDR3: AWSVSVGREAF

V: TRBV4-3
J: TRBJ2-6
CDR3: ASSLTFSGANVLT

V: TRBV28
J: TRBJ2-7
CDR3: ASSLYPAGREGEQY

V: TRBV20-1
J: TRBJ2-5
CDR3: SARVEGLTLAETQY

V: TRBV2
J: TRBJ2-5
CDR3: ASSGRAGGSAQETQY

V: TRBV6-1
J: TRBJ2-6
CDR3: ASSQISGANVLT

V: TRBV5-1
J: TRBJ2-7
CDR3: ASSFYICSATPPHEQY

V: TRBV7-6
J: TRBJ2-2
CDR3: ASSSGQGAVGELF

V: TRBV6-1
J: TRBJ2-1
CDR3: ASALDNEQF

V: TRBV2
J: TRBJ1-5
CDR3: ASSGWGVVNQPQH

V: TRBV7-2
J: TRBJ2-2
CDR3: ASSPPQGARTGELF

V: TRBV20-1
J: TRBJ1-5
CDR3: SANDRSNQPQH

V: TRBV7-3
J: TRBJ2-3
CDR3: ASSSNLQTDTQY